Listed below are T cell receptor beta chains from one sample, sequenced in a study of T cell responses to AZD1222 COVID-19 vaccine. Sequencing was performed with immunoSEQ multiplex PCR; in TCRdb, only in-frame clones are kept and a portion is missing. In the table there are 100,000 to 150,000 clones, about 89% of which are singletons. Sequences were derived from peripheral blood, sampled on day 0 of AZD1222 vaccination. The receptors here all came from an adult in good health. CDR3s include the opening cysteine and the closing phenylalanine or tryptophan. The D gene is left open where the match is weak. Size is stated for part of the rows, as once, few or many counts, or as a class when the clone is expanded.

TRBD1 | TRBJ2-1 | TRBV2 | once | TGTGCCAGCAGGAGGGACAGGGTAAGCGGTGAGCAGTTCTTC | CASRRDRVSGEQFF
NA | TRBJ1-4 | TRBV19 | NA | TGTGCCAGTAGTATCCCGGGGAAGACGGATGAAAAACTGTTTTTT | CASSIPGKTDEKLFF
NA | TRBJ1-5 | TRBV6-1 | NA | TGTGCCAGCAGTGAATTAGAAGGACAGAGCAATCAGCCCCAGCATTTT | CASSELEGQSNQPQHF
NA | TRBJ1-4 | TRBV28 | NA | TGTGCCAGCAGTTTTGTCAGCGGGGGGAATGAAAAACTGTTTTTT | CASSFVSGGNEKLFF
NA | TRBJ2-1 | TRBV18 | NA | TGTGCCAGCTCCTGGAGCTCCTACAATGAGCAGTTCTTC | CASSWSSYNEQFF
NA | TRBJ1-2 | TRBV11-1 | NA | TGTGCCAGCAGCTTAAATTGGGGGACGGGAAATGGCTACACCTTC | CASSLNWGTGNGYTF
NA | TRBJ2-5 | TRBV7-2 | NA | TGTGCCAGCAGCCTCAGGGTCCGGGAGACCCAGTACTTC | CASSLRVRETQYF
NA | TRBJ1-4 | TRBV27 | NA | TGTGCCACACGGGCGGGGCCTGCAACTAATGAAAAACTGTTTTTT | CATRAGPATNEKLFF
NA | TRBJ1-2 | TRBV3-1/TRBV3-2 | NA | TGTGCCAGCAGCCAAGCACTGGGGGCGTGGAAAGGCTACACCTTC | CASSQALGAWKGYTF
NA | TRBJ1-2 | TRBV7-9 | NA | TGTGCCAGCAGCCTTGGGATCGAGTATGGCTACACCTTC | CASSLGIEYGYTF
NA | TRBJ2-4 | TRBV13 | NA | TGTGCCAGGACCGAGACCGCTCTCCCCATTCAGTACTTC | CARTETALPIQYF
TRBD1 | TRBJ1-1 | TRBV12-5 | NA | TGTGCTAGTGGTTTTAGCGGGACAGGGTCTTGGCTTGATATGAACACTGAAGCTTTCTTT | CASGFSGTGSWLDMNTEAFF
TRBD1 | TRBJ2-2 | TRBV5-1 | NA | TGCGCCAGCAGCCTGGGCCCGACAGGGGGGAACACCGGGGAGCTGTTTTTT | CASSLGPTGGNTGELFF
NA | TRBJ1-2 | TRBV10-3 | NA | TGTGCCATCAGTGGTGGGGATGGCTACACCTTC | CAISGGDGYTF
NA | TRBJ2-1 | TRBV27 | NA | TGTGCCAGCAGACCAGGGAATGAGCAGTTCTTC | CASRPGNEQFF
TRBD1 | TRBJ2-7 | TRBV6-5 | once | TGTGCCAGCAGTAATTACTTAGGGGGCGCGGGCGAGCAGTACTTC | CASSNYLGGAGEQYF
NA | TRBJ1-2 | TRBV14 | NA | TGTGCCAGCAGCCAGACACAGGGCCCACCCGGCTACACCTTC | CASSQTQGPPGYTF
TRBD1 | TRBJ2-2 | TRBV5-4 | once | TGTGCCAGCAGCCCAGCCAAATGGGGACAGGTACCCGGGGAGCTGTTTTTT | CASSPAKWGQVPGELFF
NA | TRBJ2-2 | TRBV12-3/TRBV12-4 | once | TGTGCCAGCAGCTGGGGGACCGGGGAGCTGTTTTTT | CASSWGTGELFF
NA | TRBJ2-5 | TRBV24-1 | NA | TGTGCCACCAGTCCCCGAGGCTCCAAAGAGACCCAGTACTTC | CATSPRGSKETQYF
NA | TRBJ2-1 | TRBV30 | NA | TGTGCCGTGTCGCTAGTTAATGAGCAGTTCTTC | CAVSLVNEQFF
TRBD1 | TRBJ1-1 | TRBV7-8 | NA | TGTGCCAGCAGCCCAGACAGGGATGAAGCTTTCTTT | CASSPDRDEAFF
NA | TRBJ1-2 | TRBV15 | NA | TGTGCCACCAGCGGGACCAACTATGGCTACACCTTC | CATSGTNYGYTF
NA | TRBJ2-1 | TRBV5-5 | NA | TGTGCCAGCAGACGGGACTTCTACAATGAGCAGTTCTTC | CASRRDFYNEQFF
NA | TRBJ2-5 | TRBV6-5 | NA | TGTGCCAGCAGCCAGCGGAGGGAGACCCAGTACTTC | CASSQRRETQYF